This T cell receptor (beta chain) appears in the sequencing data of a study of blood T cell repertoires in COVID-19. Study context: Samples of COVID-19 (acute and convalescent) were obtained from the United States, Italy and Spain.

Between the trimmed V and J ends, which lost 2 bases and 1 base, there was a span of 12 bases. Germline V gene lookup returns CDR1 SGHTA and CDR2 FQGTGA. The CDR3 runs to 17 residues. The table came from immunoSEQ multiplex PCR; TCRdb's copy has only in-frame clones and leaves some out. Among about 97,000 clones listed, about 83% were seen once. The clonotype was recovered from a man aged 35-49 years with active or convalescent COVID-19. The chain couples TRBV7-3 to TRBJ2-6; no reliable D call. Sequences were obtained from peripheral blood. The DNA for the CDR3 is TGTGCCAGCAGCTTAGCTCTTGGGCGTTCTGGGGCCAACGTCCTGACTTTC. Translating it yields CASSLALGRSGANVLTF.